This TCR beta chain was recorded in a study of blood T cell repertoires in COVID-19. Study-wide context: COVID-19 samples from acute and convalescent phases originated in the United States, Italy and Spain. T cells, B-cell-depleted T cells, or PBMCs supplied cDNA or gDNA.

Trimming stripped 6 bases from V and 12 bases from J, with 21 bases between. In germline, CDR1 is MDHEN, CDR2 SYDVKM. CDR3 length: 14 residues. In the original workflow: How many nucleated cells were present was estimated from reference gene primer amplification. Here immunoSEQ multiplex PCR was the method, and the copy in TCRdb shows in-frame clones only, minus some. V and J calls and clone size are those listed in that table; D and trimming were worked out from the DNA. This sample has about 80,000 clones, with around 88% found just once. V is TRBV28 and J is TRBJ2-1, with a tentative D call TRBD2 (7 bases). The TCR originated in a man aged 25 to 40 with acute or convalescent COVID-19. Sample: peripheral blood. The DNA for the CDR3 is TGTGCCAGCAGCTACGCAATCCGGGGGGCGAGGCAGTTCTTC. Its translation: CASSYAIRGARQFF.